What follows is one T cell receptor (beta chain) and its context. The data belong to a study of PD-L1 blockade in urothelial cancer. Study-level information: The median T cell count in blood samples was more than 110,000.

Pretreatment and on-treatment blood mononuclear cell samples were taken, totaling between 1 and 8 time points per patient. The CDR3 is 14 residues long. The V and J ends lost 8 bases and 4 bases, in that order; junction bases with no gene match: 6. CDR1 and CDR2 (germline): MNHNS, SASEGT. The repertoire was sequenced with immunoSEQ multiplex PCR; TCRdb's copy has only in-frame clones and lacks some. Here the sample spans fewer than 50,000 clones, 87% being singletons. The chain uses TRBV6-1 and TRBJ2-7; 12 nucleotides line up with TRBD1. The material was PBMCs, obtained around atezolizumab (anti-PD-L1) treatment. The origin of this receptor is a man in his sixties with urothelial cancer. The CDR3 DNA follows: TGTGCCAGCCTCCGGGACAGGGGGCCTTACGAGCAGTACTTC. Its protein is CASLRDRGPYEQYF.